Following are 27 T cell receptor beta chains from one sample sequenced in a study of patients and donors after allogeneic stem cell transplantation. One entry per CDR3 protein results from TCRdb running MiXCR on the RT-PCR reads. The repertoire includes about 960,000 distinct CDR3 sequences, about 20% of them detected once, and under 6.5% sits in the top ten. Sequences were obtained from blood, either unsorted or a sorted T cell fraction (not recorded which). The receptors here all came from a human donor who was either an allogeneic HSCT recipient or a stem cell or donor lymphocyte infusion donor (not recorded which). It is not recorded whose cells these are; they may come from a transplant donor.

The chain couples TRBV6-1 to TRBJ2-7, with a possible D match to TRBD1 (6 bases). With 8 bases removed from V and 3 bases from J, the gap between germline ends came to 14 bases. Germline CDR1 and CDR2: MNHNS and SASEGT. The CDR3 is made up of 13 amino acids. The CDR3, as DNA: TGTGCCAGCGGAAGGACAGATTACTACGAGCAGTACTTC. It encodes CASGRTDYYEQYF.

This clonotype was recorded a few times. The chain couples TRBV5-1 to TRBJ2-7; D possibly corresponds to TRBD2 (5 bases). Trimming pared 1 base from V and 9 bases from J, leaving 20 bases between. Germline V gives CDR1 SGHRS, CDR2 YFSETQ. This CDR3 region has 15 residues. In DNA, the CDR3 is TGCGCCAGCAGCTTGAAGGTGGAGGCCCCCGGCGTGCAGTACTTC. Translating it yields CASSLKVEAPGVQYF.

The table lists this clonotype with a few counts. This rearrangement joins TRBV5-4 to TRBJ2-7, with 7 positions matching TRBD1. J was trimmed by 4 bases and V by 6 bases; bases with no gene match: 16. Per the germline V gene, CDR1 is SGHNT and CDR2 is YYREEE (reference sequence). This CDR3 is built from 16 residues. DNA of the CDR3: TGTGCCAGCACCAGGGAAGGGGGCAGGGTGAGGTACGAGCAGTACTTC. This codes for CASTREGGRVRYEQYF.

The chain is built from TRBV5-5 and TRBJ2-7; D remains ambiguous. Looked up from germline, CDR1 is SGHKS and CDR2 is YYEKEE (reference sequence). This CDR3 contains 14 residues. The ends were cut back, 3 bases at V and 1 base at J, with 11 bases in the middle. In DNA form, the CDR3 reads TGTGCCAGCAGCTGGGGATTAGGATCCTACGAGCAGTACTTC. Protein product: CASSWGLGSYEQYF. Supplemented by reference TRBV5-5 and TRBJ2-7, the full variable domain reads DAGVTQSPTHLIKTRGQQVTLRCSPISGHKSVSWYQQVLGQGPQFIFQYYEKEERGRGNFPDRFSARQFPNYSSELNVNALLLGDSALYLCASSWGLGSYEQYFGPGTRLTVT.

The chain recombines TRBV28 with TRBJ1-1; D gene ambiguous. The CDR3 spans 15 residues. V was cut by 4 bases and J by 0 bases, with 12 bases left in between. The germline V gene encodes CDR1 MDHEN and CDR2 SYDVKM. As DNA, the CDR3 is TGTGCCAGCAGTTCCCGACACGCCGTGAACACTGAAGCTTTCTTT. Its translation: CASSSRHAVNTEAFF.

This clonotype turned up a few times. V usage is TRBV29-1 and J usage is TRBJ2-5; D ambiguous. Trimming pared 2 bases from V and 4 bases from J, leaving 20 bases between. This CDR3 region has 16 residues. Germline CDR1 SQVTM, CDR2 ANQGSEA. The DNA for the CDR3 is TGCAGCGTTGAAAGTGAAGGGCCAGGATTTCGAGAGACCCAGTACTTC. Residues: CSVESEGPGFRETQYF. The full variable domain, its missing parts supplied by reference TRBV29-1 and TRBJ2-5, is SAVISQKPSRDICQRGTSLTIQCQVDSQVTMMFWYRQQPGQSLTLIATANQGSEATYESGFVIDKFPISRPNLTFSTLTVSNMSPEDSSIYLCSVESEGPGFRETQYFGPGTRLLVL.

A few counts support this clonotype. The CDR3: CASSPLGFWSLGNTIYF. CDR3 DNA: TGTGCCAGCAGCCCCTTGGGATTCTGGAGCCTTGGAAACACCATATATTTT. The chain recombines TRBV6-1 with TRBJ1-3; D not certain. The V and J ends lost 6 bases and 3 bases respectively, with 21 bases between them. The germline CDR1 and CDR2 sequences are MNHNS and SASEGT. This CDR3 contains 17 residues.

The J gene is TRBJ2-3, the V gene TRBV9, with D uncertain. This CDR3 spans 14 amino acids. V dropped 0 bases and J dropped 0 bases, with 5 bases sitting between them. Germline CDR1 reads SGDLS; CDR2 reads YYNGEE. CDR3 bases: TGTGCCAGCAGCGTAGCGGCCAGCACAGATACGCAGTATTTT. Protein sequence: CASSVAASTDTQYF.

The rearrangement uses TRBV6-2 or TRBV6-3 and TRBJ1-2; D possibly corresponds to TRBD1 (5 bases). Between the trimmed V and J ends, which lost 3 bases and 1 base, there was a span of 12 bases. CDR3 length equals 15 residues. Germline V CDR1 and CDR2: MNHEY, SVGEGT. DNA of the CDR3: TGTGCCAGCAGTTATTTGGGGCCGCGTAACTATGGCTACACCTTC. Its translation: CASSYLGPRNYGYTF.

Concerning this clonotype: Given a much more abundant clone one base away, this may be a read error. The chain has TRBV7-8 and TRBJ1-1; D might be TRBD1 (6 bases). Germline CDR1 SGHVS, CDR2 FQNEAQ. The CDR3 length is 13 residues. CDR3 coding DNA: TGTGCCAGCAGCGCTACAGGGAGCTCTGAAACTTTCTTT. Encoded protein: CASSATGSSETFF.

This sequence joins TRBV7-2 and TRBJ1-5; no reliable D call. Germline loops: CDR1 SGHTA, CDR2 FQGNSA. V was pared by 6 bases and J by 7 bases, with 13 bases between. This CDR3 is 13 amino acids long. CDR3 in DNA: TGTGCCAGCAGGATAAGGGAGGGACAGCCCCAGCATTTT. Its translation: CASRIREGQPQHF. The complete variable domain, with remaining parts taken from reference TRBV7-2 and TRBJ1-5, reads GAGVSQSPSNKVTEKGKDVELRCDPISGHTALYWYRQSLGQGLEFLIYFQGNSAPDKSGLPSDRFSAERTGGSVSTLTIQRTQQEDSAVYLCASRIREGQPQHFGDGTRLSIL.

The CDR3: CASSKAGGGETQYF. The CDR3 coding sequence is TGTGCCAGCTCAAAGGCAGGGGGCGGCGAGACCCAGTACTTC. The V and J genes are TRBV18 and TRBJ2-5, with TRBD1 identical over 8 bases. Germline V gives CDR1 KGHSH, CDR2 LQKENI. With 5 bases clipped from V and 5 bases from J, the junction kept 7 bases outside the gene matches. The length of the CDR3 is 14 residues.

This clonotype was observed a few times. J is TRBJ2-1 and V is TRBV28, with no clear D. CDR1 is MDHEN, CDR2 SYDVKM, per germline. The CDR3 is 12 amino acids. Trimming shortened V by 8 bases and J by 6 bases, and 11 bases separated the two germline ends. The CDR3 bases are TGTGCCAGCGAGGCCGTACGCAATGAGCAGTTCTTC. Residues: CASEAVRNEQFF.

The table lists this clonotype with a few counts. The chain carries TRBV20-1 and TRBJ1-2, with 8 bases identical to TRBD1. CDR3 length equals 15 residues. In germline, CDR1 is DFQATT, CDR2 SNEGSKA (reference sequence). Trimming cost V 6 bases and J 3 bases; bases outside gene matches: 12. The CDR3 sequence: CSAFDRGGVDYGYTF. DNA of the CDR3: TGCAGTGCCTTTGACAGGGGTGGGGTAGACTATGGCTACACCTTC.

This clonotype was seen ten or more times. The gene calls are TRBV5-5 and TRBJ1-2, with TRBD1 as a possible D gene (5 bases). This CDR3 is 14 amino acids long. Germline V gene data show CDR1 as SGHKS and CDR2 as YYEKEE (reference sequence). V shed 2 bases and J shed 2 bases, with 10 bases lying between them. DNA of the CDR3: TGTGCCAGCAGCTTCGGCAGGGCCAACTATGGCTACACCTTC. It specifies CASSFGRANYGYTF.

In this sample, this clonotype turned up a few times. The genes are TRBV7-2 and TRBJ1-4; D gene uncertain. Between the trimmed V and J ends, which lost 5 bases and 6 bases, there was a span of 10 bases. The germline V gene has CDR1 SGHTA and CDR2 FQGNSA. The CDR3 has 13 residues. The chain's CDR3 is CASSPPGDEKLFF. The CDR3 DNA is TGTGCCAGCAGCCCTCCCGGAGATGAAAAACTGTTTTTT.

This clonotype was recorded a few times. The CDR3 DNA is TGTGCCAGCAGTTTAAACAGAGTACAGAAGGGAGAGCAGTACTTC. It specifies CASSLNRVQKGEQYF. This sequence joins TRBV12-3 or TRBV12-4 and TRBJ2-7; D uncertain. This CDR3 is built from 15 residues. V gave up 2 bases and J gave up 7 bases, with 18 bases separating them.

This clonotype has ten or more counts. The chain is built from TRBV29-1 and TRBJ2-7; D is unclear. The CDR3 length is 13 residues. Trimming left V 3 bases short and J 2 bases short, with 11 bases between. CDR1 SQVTM and CDR2 ANQGSEA come from the germline V gene. CDR3 loop: CSVEAENPYEQYF. CDR3 in DNA: TGCAGCGTTGAGGCAGAAAATCCCTACGAGCAGTACTTC.

This chain uses TRBV20-1 with TRBJ1-1; D is unresolved. Trimming took off 3 bases at V and 4 bases at J, with 18 bases between the two ends. This CDR3 comprises 15 residues. CDR1 and CDR2 (germline): DFQATT, SNEGSKA (reference sequence). The chain's CDR3 is CSARASRGGRTEAFF. The DNA for the CDR3 is TGCAGTGCTAGGGCTTCGCGGGGAGGGCGCACTGAAGCTTTCTTT.

This clonotype appeared a single time. This chain connects TRBV30 to TRBJ2-1; 9 positions match TRBD1. Germline CDR1 and CDR2: GTSNPN and SVGIG (reference sequence). This CDR3 is 14 amino acids long. The V and J ends lost 8 bases and 10 bases, in that order; junction bases with no gene match: 15. Written as DNA, the CDR3 is TGTGCCGCAAACCGGGACAGGGTGGTCGGGGAGCAGTTCTTC. The encoded protein is CAANRDRVVGEQFF.

This clonotype was picked up a small number of times. V gene TRBV18 combines with J gene TRBJ1-4, with D perhaps TRBD1 (5 bases). From germline, CDR1 is KGHSH and CDR2 LQKENI. Trimming left V 8 bases short and J 7 bases short, with 14 bases between. The CDR3 extends over 13 amino acids. The CDR3 reads CASARDRGEKLFF. CDR3 coding DNA: TGTGCCAGCGCGAGGGATAGGGGTGAAAAACTGTTTTTT.

This chain links TRBV5-6 with TRBJ2-3; D is perhaps TRBD1 (5 bases). The germline V gene encodes CDR1 SGHDT and CDR2 YYEEEE. The CDR3 is 15 residues long. V shed 3 bases and J shed 6 bases, with 17 bases lying between them. This CDR3 is CASSSYLRGVDTQYF. The DNA of the CDR3 is TGTGCCAGCAGCTCTTACCTTAGGGGCGTCGATACGCAGTATTTT.

The rearrangement links TRBV4-2 to TRBJ1-3; the D is unclear. CDR1 LGHNA and CDR2 YNFKEQ come from the germline V gene. Deletions cut 0 bases from V and 3 bases from J, with 9 bases between. CDR3 length: 15 residues. CDR3: CASSQEFGIGNTIYF. The CDR3, as DNA: TGTGCCAGCAGCCAAGAGTTCGGAATTGGAAACACCATATATTTT.

In its sample, this clonotype was seen a few times. This chain joins TRBV24-1 and TRBJ2-1, with 8 bases fitting TRBD1. Germline V CDR1 and CDR2: KGHDR, SFDVKD. The CDR3 extends over 14 amino acids. The V and J ends lost 0 bases and 10 bases, in that order; junction bases with no gene match: 4. The CDR3 protein is CATSDLGQGSEQFF. Written as DNA, the CDR3 is TGTGCCACCAGTGATTTGGGACAGGGTAGCGAGCAGTTCTTC.

This chain joins TRBV2 and TRBJ1-5; 7 bases map to TRBD1. The CDR3 totals 14 residues. From germline, CDR1 is SNHLY and CDR2 FYNNEI. V dropped 6 bases and J dropped 4; count of bases not matched to a gene: 6. The CDR3 region has the DNA TGTGCCAGCAGCGTTAACAGGGGAAATCAGCCCCAGCATTTT. It is translated as CASSVNRGNQPQHF.

The chain carries TRBV20-1 and TRBJ2-4, with TRBD1 matching over 10 bases. CDR3 length equals 16 residues. With 0 bases clipped from V and 1 base from J, the junction kept 3 bases outside the gene matches. Germline CDR1 DFQATT, CDR2 SNEGSKA (reference sequence). The CDR3 DNA reads as TGCAGTGCTAGAGAGCGACAGGGGGCCGCCAAAAACATTCAGTACTTC. This sequence encodes CSARERQGAAKNIQYF.

This clonotype appeared many times. The rearrangement joins TRBV29-1 to TRBJ2-7, with a tentative D call TRBD1 (6 bases). Deletions cut 1 base from V and 8 bases from J, with 9 bases between. The CDR3 is 11 amino acids. Germline CDR1 reads SQVTM; CDR2 reads ANQGSEA. The CDR3 sequence: CSVEAGVQQYF. In DNA, the CDR3 is TGCAGCGTTGAAGCAGGGGTCCAGCAGTACTTC.